The entry below describes one T cell receptor beta chain. Its antigen has not been determined. No much larger clone is present one base from it, and per-base qualities are unavailable. Whole blood was collected in K2EDTA tubes by collaborating institutions according to the institutions' own protocols. Collaborator samples were shipped for TCRbeta analysis as frozen whole blood, isolated PBMCs, or DNA extracted from either sample type. The data stem from a study of blood T cell repertoires in COVID-19 (dated by TCRdb to 2018 to 2021). For context, the study as a whole: Samples covering the acute and convalescent phases of COVID-19 were provided by collaborators in the United States, Italy and Spain. The material from the prospective study consisted of cDNA or gDNA derived from T cells, B-cell-depleted T cells, or PBMCs. Subjects who had been exposed to COVID-19, were actively infected with it, or had recovered from it provided the deeply sampled blood TCRbeta repertoires that made up the dataset. A freely available public database, intended as a resource for researchers studying the immune response to SARS-CoV-2, is where the repertoires were released. The samples were drawn from two sources: the first 160 participants of the ongoing ImmuneRACE study, and over 1,000 subjects contributed by 6 global collaborators. Sample metadata almost always included a de-identified subject ID, COVID-19 status, age in years and sex. Where available, HLA class I and class II types were taken from metadata supplied by the sample provider and were not determined by assay-based typing.

The immunoSEQ Assay, a bias-controlled multiplex PCR, was used to amplify TCRbeta CDR3 regions from genomic DNA. On the authors' methods: The number of nucleated cells in each sample was estimated from the amplification of reference gene primers within the assay. To quantify the absolute abundance of each unique TCRbeta CDR3 rearrangement, sequence reads were collapsed and filtered. For each sample, productive Simpson clonality was calculated as the square root of Simpson's diversity index over productive rearrangements. The immuneACCESS repertoire file appears here via TCRdb, limited to in-frame rearrangements. These files lack a portion of the clones; in checked studies, under half of the deficit traces to unresolved V genes, and the cause of the others is not known. V and J calls and clone size come straight from that table; D and trimming were deduced from the DNA. The sample table contains about 91,000 clones; only one count was recorded for more than 75% of them. 4.8% of the sample goes to the ten largest clones.

The paper's findings and limits, for the study overall: How much clinical and demographic metadata was included differed by source and by participant, and the metadata was provided uncurated.

Sequenced sample: peripheral blood. The clonotype comes from a woman aged 80 or older with active COVID-19.

The CDR3 is CASSHYSNQPQHF. Here is the DNA: TGTGCCAGCAGTCACTATAGCAATCAGCCCCAGCATTTT. The sequence joins TRBV28 to TRBJ1-5; the D gene lacks a confident call. CDR1 and CDR2 are drawn from the germline V gene: MDHEN, SYDVKM. Measured from the cysteine to the phenylalanine, the CDR3 is 13 residues long. Of the read, only the CDR3 DNA is kept; its 39 bases are in frame from base 1. The germline ends are 5 bases apart after V is trimmed by 5 bases and J by 0 bases.